This T cell receptor beta chain was retrieved from a study of blood T cell repertoires in COVID-19. Turning to the study itself: Italy, Spain and the United States were the sources of the convalescent and acute COVID-19 samples.

Adults between roughly 18 and 100 years of age took part from some 25 US areas. Membership in each cohort depended on participant-reported clinical history. Original processing notes: Estimation of nucleated cell counts was performed using reference gene primer amplification. Profiling relied on immunoSEQ multiplex PCR, and the TCRdb table lists in-frame clones only, not all of them. For V, J and clone size, that table is used; D and trimming come from the DNA. Here the sample spans around 170,000 clones, approximately 84% being singletons. After removal of 3 bases from V and 0 bases from J, the junction contained 4 bases not matched to a gene. In germline, CDR1 is SGHNT, CDR2 YYREEE (reference sequence). There are 18 residues in the CDR3.

Material for sequencing was PBMCs or T cells enriched from blood (not recorded which). V is TRBV5-4 and J is TRBJ2-1, with 15 bases aligning to TRBD2. This clonotype was sampled from a man aged 45-65 years who had recovered from COVID-19. CDR3 amino acids: CASSSGLAGGSSYNEQFF. CDR3 DNA sequence: TGTGCCAGCAGCTCGGGACTAGCGGGGGGAAGCTCCTACAATGAGCAGTTCTTC.